What follows is one T cell receptor beta chain and its context. Trimming removed 3 bases from V and 2 bases from J, with 10 bases in between. The CDR3 is 14 amino acids. The germline CDR1 and CDR2 sequences are SGHNT and YYREEE (reference sequence). This sample was included in a study of control samples from healthy donors and cancer patients. The assay was immunoSEQ multiplex PCR, and TCRdb's table has in-frame clones only and misses some. This repertoire shows roughly 80,000 clones, nearly 90% found once; its top ten account for more than 5.5%. The chain links TRBV5-4 to TRBJ2-3; tentatively, D is TRBD2 (6 bases). Sequencing was performed on blood. The TCR sequence derives from a woman aged 45 to 65 in good health. CDR3 coding DNA: TGTGCCAGCAGCTCGGGAGCAGACACAGATACGCAGTATTTT. This translates into CASSSGADTDTQYF.